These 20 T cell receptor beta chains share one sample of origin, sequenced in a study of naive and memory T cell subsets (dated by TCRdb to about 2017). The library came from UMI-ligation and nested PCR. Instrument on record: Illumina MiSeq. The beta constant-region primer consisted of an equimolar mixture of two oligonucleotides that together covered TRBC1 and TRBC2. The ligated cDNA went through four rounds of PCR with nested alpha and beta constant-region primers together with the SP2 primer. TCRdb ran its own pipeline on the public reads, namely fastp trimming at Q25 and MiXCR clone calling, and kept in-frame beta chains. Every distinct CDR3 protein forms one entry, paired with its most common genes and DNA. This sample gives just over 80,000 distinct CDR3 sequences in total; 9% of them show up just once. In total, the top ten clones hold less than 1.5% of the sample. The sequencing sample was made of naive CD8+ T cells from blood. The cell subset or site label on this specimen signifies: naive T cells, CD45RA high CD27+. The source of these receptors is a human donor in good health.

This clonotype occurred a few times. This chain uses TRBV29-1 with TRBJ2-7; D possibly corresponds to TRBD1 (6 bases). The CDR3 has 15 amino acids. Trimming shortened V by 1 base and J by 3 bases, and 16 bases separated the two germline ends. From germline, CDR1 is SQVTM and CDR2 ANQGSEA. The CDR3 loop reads CSVEVAQGTFYEQYF. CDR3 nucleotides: TGCAGCGTTGAAGTCGCGCAGGGGACATTCTACGAGCAGTACTTC.

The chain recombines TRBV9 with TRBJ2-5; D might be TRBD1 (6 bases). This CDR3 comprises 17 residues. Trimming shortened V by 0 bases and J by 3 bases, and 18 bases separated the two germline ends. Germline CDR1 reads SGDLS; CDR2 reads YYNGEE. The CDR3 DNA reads TGTGCCAGCAGCGTAGCGGGCAGGACAGCGTCCGAAGAGACCCAGTACTTC. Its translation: CASSVAGRTASEETQYF.

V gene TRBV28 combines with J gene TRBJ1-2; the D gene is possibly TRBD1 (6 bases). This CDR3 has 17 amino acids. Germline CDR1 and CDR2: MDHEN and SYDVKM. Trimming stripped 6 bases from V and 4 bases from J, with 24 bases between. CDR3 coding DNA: TGTGCCAGCAGCCGCGCCCACAGGGAGGTTCGCGGCTATGGCTACACCTTC. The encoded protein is CASSRAHREVRGYGYTF.

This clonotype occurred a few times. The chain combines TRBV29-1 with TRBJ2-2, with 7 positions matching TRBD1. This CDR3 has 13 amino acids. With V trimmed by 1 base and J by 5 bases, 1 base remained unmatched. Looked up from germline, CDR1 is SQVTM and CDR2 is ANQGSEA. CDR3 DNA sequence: TGCAGCGTTGAAGGACAGGGAACCGGGGAGCTGTTTTTT. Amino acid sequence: CSVEGQGTGELFF.

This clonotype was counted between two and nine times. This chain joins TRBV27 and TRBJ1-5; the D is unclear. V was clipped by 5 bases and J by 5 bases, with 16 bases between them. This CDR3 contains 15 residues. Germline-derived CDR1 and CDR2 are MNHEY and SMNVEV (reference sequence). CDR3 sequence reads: CASSTGRSPDQPQHF. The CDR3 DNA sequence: TGTGCCAGCAGTACCGGACGGTCCCCCGATCAGCCCCAGCATTTT.

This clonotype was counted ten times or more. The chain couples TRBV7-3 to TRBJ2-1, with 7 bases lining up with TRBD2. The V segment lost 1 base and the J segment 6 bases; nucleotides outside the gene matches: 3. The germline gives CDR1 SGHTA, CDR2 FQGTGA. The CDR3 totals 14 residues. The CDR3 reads CASSLSGGANEQFF. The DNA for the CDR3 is TGTGCCAGCAGCTTAAGCGGGGGTGCCAATGAGCAGTTCTTC.

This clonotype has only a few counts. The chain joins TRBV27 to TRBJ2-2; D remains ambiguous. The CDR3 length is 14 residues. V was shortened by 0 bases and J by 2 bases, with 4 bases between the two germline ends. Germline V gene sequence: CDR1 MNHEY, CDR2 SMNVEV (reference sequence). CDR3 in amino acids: CASSLSPNTGELFF. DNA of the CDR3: TGTGCCAGCAGTTTATCGCCCAACACCGGGGAGCTGTTTTTT.

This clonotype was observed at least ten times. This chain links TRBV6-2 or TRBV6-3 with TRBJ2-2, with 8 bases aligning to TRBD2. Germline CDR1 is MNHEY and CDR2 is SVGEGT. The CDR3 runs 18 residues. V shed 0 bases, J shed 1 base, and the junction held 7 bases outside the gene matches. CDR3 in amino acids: CASSYSKSSGRNTGELFF. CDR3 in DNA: TGTGCCAGCAGTTACTCGAAGTCTAGCGGGCGGAACACCGGGGAGCTGTTTTTT.

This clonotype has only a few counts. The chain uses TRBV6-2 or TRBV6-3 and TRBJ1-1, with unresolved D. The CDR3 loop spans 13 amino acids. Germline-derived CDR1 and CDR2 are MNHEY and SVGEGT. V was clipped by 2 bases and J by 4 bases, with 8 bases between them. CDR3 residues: CASSYQRSTEAFF. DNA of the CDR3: TGTGCCAGCAGTTACCAACGGTCCACTGAAGCTTTCTTT.

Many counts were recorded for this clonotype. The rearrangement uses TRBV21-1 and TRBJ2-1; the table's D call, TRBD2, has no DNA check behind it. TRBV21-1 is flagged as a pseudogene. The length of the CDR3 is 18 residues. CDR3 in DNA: TGTGCCAGCCTATGCTTGTCTGGACTAGAGATGAGGCGCAATGAGCAGTTCTTC. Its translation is CASLCLSGLEMRRNEQFF.

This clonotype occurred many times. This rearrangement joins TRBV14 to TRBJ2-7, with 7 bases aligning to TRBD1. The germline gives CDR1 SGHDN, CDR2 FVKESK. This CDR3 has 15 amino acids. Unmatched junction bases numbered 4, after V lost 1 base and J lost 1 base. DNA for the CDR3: TGTGCCAGCAGCCAAGGGACAGGTTTGTCCTACGAGCAGTACTTC. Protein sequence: CASSQGTGLSYEQYF. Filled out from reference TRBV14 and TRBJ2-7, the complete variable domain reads EAGVTQFPSHSVIEKGQTVTLRCDPISGHDNLYWYRRVMGKEIKFLLHFVKESKQDESGMPNNRFLAERTGGTYSTLKVQPAELEDSGVYFCASSQGTGLSYEQYFGPGTRLTVT.

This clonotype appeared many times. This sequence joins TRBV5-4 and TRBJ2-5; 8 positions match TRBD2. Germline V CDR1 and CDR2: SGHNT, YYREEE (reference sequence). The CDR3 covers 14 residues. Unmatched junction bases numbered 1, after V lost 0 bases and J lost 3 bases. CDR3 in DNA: TGTGCCAGCAGCTTGGAACTAGCGGAAGAGACCCAGTACTTC. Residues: CASSLELAEETQYF.

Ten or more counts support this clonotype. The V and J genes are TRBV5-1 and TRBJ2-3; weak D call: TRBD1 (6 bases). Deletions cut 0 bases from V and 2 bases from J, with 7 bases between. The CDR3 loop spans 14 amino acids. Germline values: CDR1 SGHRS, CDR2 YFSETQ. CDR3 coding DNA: TGCGCCAGCAGCTTGGAGGGGGACACAGATACGCAGTATTTT. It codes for CASSLEGDTDTQYF. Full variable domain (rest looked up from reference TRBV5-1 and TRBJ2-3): KAGVTQTPRYLIKTRGQQVTLSCSPISGHRSVSWYQQTPGQGLQFLFEYFSETQRNKGNFPGRFSGRQFSNSRSEMNVSTLELGDSALYLCASSLEGDTDTQYFGPGTRLTVL.

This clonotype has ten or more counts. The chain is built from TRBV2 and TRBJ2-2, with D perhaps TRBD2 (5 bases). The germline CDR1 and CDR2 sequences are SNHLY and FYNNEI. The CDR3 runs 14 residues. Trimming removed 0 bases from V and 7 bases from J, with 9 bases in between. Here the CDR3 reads CASSEALGSGELFF. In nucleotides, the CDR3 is TGTGCCAGCAGTGAAGCGCTTGGGAGCGGGGAGCTGTTTTTT.

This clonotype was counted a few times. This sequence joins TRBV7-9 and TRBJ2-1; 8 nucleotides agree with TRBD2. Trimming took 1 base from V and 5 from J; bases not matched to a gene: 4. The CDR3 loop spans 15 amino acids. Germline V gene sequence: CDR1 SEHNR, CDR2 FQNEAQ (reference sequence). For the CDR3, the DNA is TGTGCCAGCAGCTTAGAACTAGCGGCCAACAATGAGCAGTTCTTC. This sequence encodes CASSLELAANNEQFF.

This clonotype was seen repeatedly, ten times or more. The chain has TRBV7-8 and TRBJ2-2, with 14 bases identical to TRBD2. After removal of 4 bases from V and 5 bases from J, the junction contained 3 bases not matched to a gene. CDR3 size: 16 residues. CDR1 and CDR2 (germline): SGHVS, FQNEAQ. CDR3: CASSSGTSGSTGELFF. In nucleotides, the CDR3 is TGTGCCAGCAGCTCCGGGACTAGCGGGAGTACCGGGGAGCTGTTTTTT.

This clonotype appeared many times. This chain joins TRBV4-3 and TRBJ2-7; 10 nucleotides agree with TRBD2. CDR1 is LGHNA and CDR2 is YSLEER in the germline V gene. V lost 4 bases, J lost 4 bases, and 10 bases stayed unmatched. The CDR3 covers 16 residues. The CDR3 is CASSPTIAGGNYEQYF. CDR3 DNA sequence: TGCGCCAGCAGCCCGACAATAGCGGGAGGAAATTACGAGCAGTACTTC.

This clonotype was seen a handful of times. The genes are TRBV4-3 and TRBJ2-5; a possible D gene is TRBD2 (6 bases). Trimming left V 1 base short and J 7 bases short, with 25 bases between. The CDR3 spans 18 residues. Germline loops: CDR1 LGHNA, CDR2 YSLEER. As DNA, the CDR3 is TGCGCCAGCAGCCAAGGACGCACACTAGCATCCCCCCTCGGGACCCAGTACTTC. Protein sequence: CASSQGRTLASPLGTQYF.

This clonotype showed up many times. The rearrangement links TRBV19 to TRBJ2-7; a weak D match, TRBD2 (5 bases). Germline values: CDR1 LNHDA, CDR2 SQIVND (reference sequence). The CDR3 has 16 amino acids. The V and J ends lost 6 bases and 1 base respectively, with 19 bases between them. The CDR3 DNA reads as TGTGCCAGTAGCCCATTCGTAGGGAGACGGTCCTACGAGCAGTACTTC. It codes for CASSPFVGRRSYEQYF.

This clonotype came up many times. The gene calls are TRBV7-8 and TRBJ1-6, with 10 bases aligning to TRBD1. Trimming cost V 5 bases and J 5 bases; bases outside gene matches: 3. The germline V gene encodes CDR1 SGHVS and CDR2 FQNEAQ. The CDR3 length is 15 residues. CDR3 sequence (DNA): TGTGCCAGCAGCCTAGGACAGGGGGATAATTCACCCCTCCACTTT. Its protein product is CASSLGQGDNSPLHF.